The 25 T cell receptor beta chains below were found in one sample sequenced in a study of T cell repertoires in cytomegalovirus infection. TCRdb reprocessed the reads with MiXCR, giving one entry per CDR3 protein. The sample contains a few hundred thousand distinct CDR3 sequences, roughly 15% of which appear only once. The sequenced material came from PBMCs. The receptors shown here come from a human donor in good health (CMV status not recorded). Some clones in this sample may be carry-over from other donors' samples.

This clonotype was recorded at least ten times. The chain couples TRBV7-2 to TRBJ1-3; D unclear. The V end lost 5 bases, the J end lost 0 bases, and 11 bases lay between the germline ends. Germline values: CDR1 SGHTA, CDR2 FQGNSA. The CDR3 contains 15 residues. CDR3 in DNA: TGTGCCAGCAGCCTCGCAACGTCCTCTGGAAACACCATATATTTT. As protein: CASSLATSSGNTIYF.

This clonotype was seen repeatedly, ten times or more. The chain uses TRBV5-4 and TRBJ2-6; TRBD1 is a possible D gene (6 bases). Germline CDR1 and CDR2: SGHNT and YYREEE (reference sequence). Trimming took 4 bases from V and 2 from J, leaving 10 bases between them. The CDR3 length is 15 residues. The CDR3 region is CASSTTGPGANVLTF. The CDR3, as DNA: TGTGCCAGCAGCACAACAGGGCCTGGGGCCAACGTCCTGACTTTC.

This clonotype appeared many times. The V gene is TRBV7-2, the J gene TRBJ2-1; D is undetermined. CDR1 is SGHTA and CDR2 is FQGNSA in the germline V gene. The CDR3 length is 18 residues. Trimming removed 0 bases at V and 4 bases at J, with 19 bases between. In nucleotides, the CDR3 is TGTGCCAGCAGCTTAGCTCTCTCTTCTTCTGGGCAATACAATGAGCAGTTCTTC. Protein: CASSLALSSSGQYNEQFF.

This clonotype was observed at least ten times. This chain uses TRBV28 with TRBJ1-4; TRBD1 aligns across 7 bases. Germline CDR1 reads MDHEN; CDR2 reads SYDVKM. Trimming cost V 4 bases and J 7 bases; bases outside gene matches: 6. The CDR3 runs 14 residues. The CDR3, as DNA: TGTGCCAGCAGTTCACAGGGGATGGGTGAAAAACTGTTTTTT. Amino acids: CASSSQGMGEKLFF.

This chain uses TRBV2 with TRBJ2-2, with a possible D match to TRBD1 (6 bases). V was clipped by 5 bases and J by 0 bases, with 10 bases between them. Germline CDR1 reads SNHLY; CDR2 reads FYNNEI. The CDR3 contains 15 residues. CDR3 protein: CASSPQGPNTGELFF. The CDR3 DNA reads as TGTGCCAGCAGTCCACAGGGACCGAACACCGGGGAGCTGTTTTTT.

This clonotype was observed many times. The chain links TRBV12-3 or TRBV12-4 to TRBJ1-5, with D unclear. V was clipped by 4 bases and J by 6 bases, with 7 bases between them. The CDR3 spans 12 residues. The CDR3 DNA sequence: TGTGCCAGCAGTTCGAACGGTCAGCCCCAGCATTTT. Its translation is CASSSNGQPQHF.

The chain recombines TRBV18 with TRBJ2-7, with 10 bases lining up with TRBD1. CDR1 is KGHSH, CDR2 LQKENI, per germline. The CDR3 is 14 amino acids. Unmatched junction bases numbered 5, after V lost 3 bases and J lost 6 bases. CDR3 in amino acids: CASSPGQGRTEQYF. The CDR3 nucleotides read TGTGCCAGCTCACCGGGACAGGGGAGGACCGAGCAGTACTTC.

This clonotype was detected only a few times. The chain is built from TRBV2 and TRBJ2-1; unclear D gene. The CDR3 sequence is 13 residues long. Germline CDR1 reads SNHLY; CDR2 reads FYNNEI. Between the trimmed V and J ends, which lost 8 bases and 4 bases, there was a span of 12 bases. In nucleotides, the CDR3 is TGTGCCAGCCTGATAGATCAATACAATGAGCAGTTCTTC. Translating gives CASLIDQYNEQFF. Variable domain in full (rest from reference TRBV2 and TRBJ2-1): EPEVTQTPSHQVTQMGQEVILRCVPISNHLYFYWYRQILGQKVEFLVSFYNNEISEKSEIFDDQFSVERPDGSNFTLKIRSTKLEDSAMYFCASLIDQYNEQFFGPGTRLTVL.

The gene calls are TRBV19 and TRBJ2-3; 7 bases fit TRBD2. This CDR3 is 13 amino acids long. V was pared by 5 bases and J by 5 bases, with 4 bases of the junction left unmatched. In germline, CDR1 is LNHDA, CDR2 SQIVND (reference sequence). DNA of the CDR3: TGTGCCAGTAGTTCCTGGGGGGGAGATACGCAGTATTTT. Translated, it gives CASSSWGGDTQYF.

This chain joins TRBV12-3 or TRBV12-4 and TRBJ1-2, with D unresolved. The CDR3 is 12 residues long. The V end was cut by 5 bases, the J end by 6 bases, with 10 bases between. CDR3 in DNA: TGTGCCAGCAGTGATCGTGGGGATGGCTACACCTTC. This gives the protein CASSDRGDGYTF.

The J gene is TRBJ2-1, the V gene TRBV4-1; D is possibly TRBD1 (6 bases). The ends were cut back, 3 bases at V and 5 bases at J, with 11 bases in the middle. Germline V gene sequence: CDR1 MGHRA, CDR2 YSYEKL. The CDR3 has 14 amino acids. The CDR3 reads CASSHSTGNNEQFF. The CDR3 nucleotides read TGCGCCAGCAGCCACAGTACAGGGAACAATGAGCAGTTCTTC.

The J gene is TRBJ2-7, the V gene TRBV2; 10 nucleotides match TRBD1. Germline CDR1 SNHLY, CDR2 FYNNEI. Germline trimming cut 3 bases from V and 4 bases from J; bases unmatched to any gene: 6. This CDR3 is built from 15 residues. The CDR3 bases are TGTGCCAGCAGTGATTCTGACAGGGGGCAGTACGAGCAGTACTTC. Its translation: CASSDSDRGQYEQYF.

This clonotype was seen a handful of times. V and J are TRBV6-5 and TRBJ1-3; a weak D match, TRBD1 (6 bases). From germline, CDR1 is MNHEY and CDR2 SVGAGI. CDR3 length: 15 residues. Trimming pared 2 bases from V and 8 bases from J, leaving 16 bases between. The CDR3 is CASSYAGVIGHTIYF. The CDR3 DNA reads TGTGCCAGCAGTTACGCAGGGGTGATCGGGCACACCATATATTTT.

V and J are TRBV3-1 and TRBJ2-2; 9 nucleotides agree with TRBD1. The germline V gene has CDR1 LGHDT and CDR2 YNNKEL (reference sequence). Trimming removed 4 bases from V and 6 bases from J; junction bases left unmatched: 6. CDR3 length: 15 amino acids. The CDR3 loop is CASSPRDRVPGELFF. The CDR3, as DNA: TGTGCCAGCAGCCCTCGGGACAGGGTGCCCGGGGAGCTGTTTTTT.

There are many counts of this clonotype. The CDR3 DNA reads TGTGCCACCAGTTCTGGATATAGCAATCAGCCCCAGCATTTT. This codes for CATSSGYSNQPQHF. V is TRBV15 and J is TRBJ1-5; D gene ambiguous. The length of the CDR3 is 14 residues. Germline V gives CDR1 LNHNV, CDR2 YYDKDF (reference sequence). V dropped 6 bases and J dropped 0 bases, with 9 bases sitting between them.

The genes are TRBV4-1 and TRBJ2-1, with D uncertain. CDR3 size: 14 residues. CDR1 and CDR2 from the germline V gene are MGHRA and YSYEKL. V gave up 0 bases and J gave up 6 bases, with 9 bases separating them. CDR3 bases: TGCGCCAGCAGCCAAGAGTGGAACACCAATGAGCAGTTCTTC. This sequence encodes CASSQEWNTNEQFF.

In its sample, this clonotype was seen many times. This rearrangement joins TRBV12-3 or TRBV12-4 to TRBJ1-1; D perhaps matches TRBD1 (5 bases). The CDR3 totals 14 residues. Trimming removed 6 bases at V and 1 base at J, with 12 bases between. In DNA form, the CDR3 reads TGTGCCAGCAGGGGATGGACACCGAACACTGAAGCTTTCTTT. It codes for CASRGWTPNTEAFF.

The V and J genes are TRBV5-1 and TRBJ1-6, with TRBD1 as a possible D gene (6 bases). V lost 0 bases and J 7 bases, leaving 14 bases between the germline ends. Germline V gene lookup returns CDR1 SGHRS and CDR2 YFSETQ. The CDR3 loop spans 16 amino acids. The CDR3 DNA sequence: TGCGCCAGCAGCTTGGTGGGACACAGGGCGAATTCACCCCTCCACTTT. It yields the protein CASSLVGHRANSPLHF.

There are many counts of this clonotype. The V gene is TRBV12-5, the J gene TRBJ2-7; D might be TRBD1 (5 bases). CDR1 is LGHNT and CDR2 is FRNRAP in the germline V gene. V lost 4 bases to trimming and J lost 3 bases, with 7 bases between them. The CDR3 totals 12 residues. CDR3 coding DNA: TGTGCTAGTGGTTGGCAGGGCTACGAGCAGTACTTC. This translates into CASGWQGYEQYF.

In its sample, this clonotype was seen a few times. The chain carries TRBV6-5 and TRBJ1-3; no definite D call. V shed 4 bases and J shed 0 bases, with 10 bases lying between them. Germline loops: CDR1 MNHEY, CDR2 SVGAGI. CDR3 length: 15 residues. The CDR3 nucleotides read TGTGCCAGCAGTTTAAAAGGCCTCTCTGGAAACACCATATATTTT. Protein sequence: CASSLKGLSGNTIYF.

The rearrangement links TRBV6-5 to TRBJ2-4; 9 positions agree with TRBD2. J gave up 6 bases and V 0 bases, and 6 bases lay outside the gene matches. CDR1 MNHEY and CDR2 SVGAGI come from the germline V gene. CDR3 length: 16 residues. The CDR3 sequence is CASSYSAGGPRNIQYF. The CDR3 region has the DNA TGTGCCAGCAGTTACTCGGCGGGGGGGCCCAGAAACATTCAGTACTTC.

The rearrangement links TRBV5-1 to TRBJ2-4, with unresolved D. Germline CDR1 and CDR2: SGHRS and YFSETQ. The CDR3 runs to 13 residues. Trimming pared 3 bases from V and 5 bases from J, leaving 9 bases between. In DNA form, the CDR3 reads TGCGCCAGCAGCTCTCCCGGTGAAAACATTCAGTACTTC. Translating gives CASSSPGENIQYF.

This clonotype showed up many times. The chain uses TRBV7-2 and TRBJ1-4, with D hard to call. V shed 5 bases and J shed 4 bases, with 8 bases lying between them. Germline CDR1 is SGHTA and CDR2 is FQGNSA. This CDR3 spans 13 amino acids. The CDR3 nucleotides are TGTGCCAGCAGCCGGGGTGTTAATGAAAAACTGTTTTTT. It encodes CASSRGVNEKLFF.

The chain joins TRBV4-1 to TRBJ2-7, with D tentatively TRBD2 (5 bases). Germline CDR1 MGHRA, CDR2 YSYEKL. V was cut by 0 bases and J by 4 bases, with 13 bases left in between. This CDR3 is 15 amino acids long. This chain's CDR3 is CASSQERGGLYEQYF. The CDR3, as DNA: TGCGCCAGCAGCCAAGAACGAGGCGGGTTGTACGAGCAGTACTTC.

This clonotype was detected many times. The chain is built from TRBV7-6 and TRBJ2-3, with D unresolved. From germline, CDR1 is SGHVS and CDR2 FNYEAQ. V was clipped by 7 bases and J by 6 bases, with 14 bases between them. This CDR3 has 13 residues. The CDR3 sequence: CASKPPDVDTQYF. CDR3 bases: TGTGCCAGCAAACCACCCGATGTGGATACGCAGTATTTT.